This T cell receptor beta chain was identified during a study of human T cells and chemical hapten exposure. Each CDR3 protein gets one entry after TCRdb re-called the RACE reads with MiXCR. This sample carries some 350,000 distinct CDR3 sequences, over 6% of them seen once, and the ten largest clones take more than 5.5%. V lost 1 base and J 10 bases, leaving 14 bases between the germline ends. This CDR3 spans 14 amino acids. Per germline, CDR1 MGHRA and CDR2 YSYEKL. In its sample, this clonotype was seen many times. Regarding time point: patch test 2, 6 weeks after DPC sensitization. Treatment denoted: therapeutic diphenylcyclopropenone sensitization with weekly scalp DPC.

The V and J genes are TRBV4-1 and TRBJ1-5; D is undetermined. The sequencing used whole blood, collected in connection with sensitization to the hapten diphenylcyclopropenone (DPC). This receptor was identified in a woman aged 18-35 years with alopecia areata. Some clones in this sample may be carry-over from other donors' samples. The CDR3 region has the DNA TGCGCCAGCAGCCAAGTCCACGGACCCGATCCCCAGCATTTT. This codes for CASSQVHGPDPQHF.